One sample yielded the 14 T cell receptor beta chains listed below, sequenced in a study of immune evolution from preneoplasia to lung adenocarcinoma. Generated by immunoSEQ multiplex PCR, the TCRdb table keeps only in-frame clones and is missing some. This sample has some 2,000 clones, with 65% to 90% found just once. Sequencing was done on a sample of FFPE adjacent normal lung tissue. Receptors were obtained from a person in their sixties or seventies with lung adenocarcinoma.

Remarks on this clone: This may come from a read error, since a much larger clone is one base off. V usage is TRBV4-3 and J usage is TRBJ1-2; D is possibly TRBD1 (6 bases). The germline CDR1 and CDR2 sequences are LGHNA and YSLEER. V lost 0 bases and J lost 2, with 13 bases in between. The CDR3 covers 16 residues. CDR3 in amino acids: CASSQDRGTSNYGYTF. DNA for the CDR3: TGCGCCAGCAGCCAAGACAGGGGAACCTCCAACTATGGCTACACCTTC.

This chain links TRBV20-1 with TRBJ2-2; D uncertain. V was shortened by 6 bases and J by 6 bases, with 8 bases between the two germline ends. The CDR3 sequence is 11 residues long. The germline V gene has CDR1 DFQATT and CDR2 SNEGSKA (reference sequence). CDR3 sequence reads: CSAPGPGELFF. As DNA, the CDR3 is TGCAGTGCCCCAGGCCCCGGGGAGCTGTTTTTT.

The chain employs TRBV6-5 and TRBJ1-5, with TRBD1 as a possible D gene (5 bases). CDR1 and CDR2 from the germline V gene are MNHEY and SVGAGI. The germline V and J ends were trimmed by 5 bases and 3 bases, with 8 bases remaining between them. The CDR3 sequence is 13 residues long. CDR3 sequence: CASSQGYNQPQHF. The DNA for the CDR3 is TGTGCCAGCAGTCAGGGTTACAATCAGCCCCAGCATTTT.

Only one count was recorded for this clone. The V and J genes are TRBV28 and TRBJ2-1; D is unclear. Germline CDR1 is MDHEN and CDR2 is SYDVKM. CDR3 size: 12 residues. V shed 4 bases and J shed 10 bases, with 11 bases lying between them. CDR3 sequence (DNA): TGTGCCAGCAGTTCAGAGGCGCGGGAGCAGTTCTTC. This gives the protein CASSSEAREQFF.

The J gene is TRBJ1-2, the V gene TRBV7-9; D call uncertain. There are 13 residues in the CDR3. Trimming cost V 4 bases and J 5 bases, with 11 bases left between them. The germline gives CDR1 SEHNR, CDR2 FQNEAQ (reference sequence). The CDR3 sequence: CASSYLSQYGYTF. CDR3 in DNA: TGTGCCAGCAGCTACCTGTCACAGTATGGCTACACCTTC. The full variable domain, completed using reference TRBV7-9 and TRBJ1-2, is DTGVSQNPRHKITKRGQNVTFRCDPISEHNRLYWYRQTLGQGPEFLTYFQNEAQLEKSRLLSDRFSAERPKGSFSTLEIQRTEQGDSAMYLCASSYLSQYGYTFGSGTRLTVV.

The chain employs TRBV19 and TRBJ2-1; D unclear. The CDR3 has 14 residues. The V gene lost 1 base and the J gene lost 5 bases, with 9 bases spanning the gap. Germline V gene lookup returns CDR1 LNHDA and CDR2 SQIVND (reference sequence). CDR3 in amino acids: CASSIVVANNEQFF. CDR3 sequence (DNA): TGTGCCAGTAGTATAGTGGTGGCAAACAATGAGCAGTTCTTC.

The rearrangement joins TRBV19 to TRBJ1-5, with TRBD1 matching 12 bases. CDR1 is LNHDA and CDR2 is SQIVND in the germline V gene (reference sequence). The CDR3 is made up of 16 amino acids. V was clipped by 5 bases and J by 6 bases; unmatched bases: 8. The CDR3: CASSAPGQGAGQPQHF. CDR3 sequence (DNA): TGTGCCAGTAGTGCACCGGGACAGGGGGCAGGTCAGCCCCAGCATTTT.

The chain links TRBV7-3 to TRBJ2-1; tentatively, D is TRBD2 (6 bases). The CDR3 consists of 14 residues. Germline V gene lookup returns CDR1 SGHTA and CDR2 FQGTGA. V lost 2 bases and J 7 bases, leaving 12 bases between the germline ends. CDR3 sequence (DNA): TGTGCCAGCAGCTTAGGCGGGGTAGGGAATGAGCAGTTCTTC. This sequence encodes CASSLGGVGNEQFF.

The V call is TRBV28, the J call TRBJ2-7; possible D gene TRBD1, 5 bases. Germline V CDR1 and CDR2: MDHEN, SYDVKM. The CDR3 has 18 residues. With 4 bases removed from V and 1 base from J, the gap between germline ends came to 23 bases. The CDR3, as DNA: TGTGCCAGCAGTTATTCCTCGAAGACAGAATCTATTTCCTACGAGCAGTACTTC. Translation gives CASSYSSKTESISYEQYF.

The rearrangement joins TRBV7-9 to TRBJ1-1, with D perhaps matching TRBD1 (5 bases). The germline V gene encodes CDR1 SEHNR and CDR2 FQNEAQ (reference sequence). CDR3 length: 13 amino acids. V was pared by 1 base and J by 12 bases, with 15 bases between. CDR3 DNA sequence: TGTGCCAGCAGCTTAGGGACCGGGGGTACCACTTTCTTT. Translating it yields CASSLGTGGTTFF.

The J gene is TRBJ2-3, the V gene TRBV7-8, with D possibly matching TRBD2 (5 bases). The germline CDR1 and CDR2 sequences are SGHVS and FQNEAQ. V dropped 5 bases and J dropped 0 bases, with 9 bases sitting between them. CDR3 length: 14 amino acids. CDR3 in DNA: TGTGCCAGCAGCCCTAGCTTTAGCACAGATACGCAGTATTTT. Translation: CASSPSFSTDTQYF.

The chain links TRBV11-2 to TRBJ2-7, with D tentatively TRBD1 or TRBD2 (5 bases each). Deletions cut 4 bases from V and 0 bases from J, with 19 bases between. The CDR3 is 17 residues long. In germline, CDR1 is SGHAT, CDR2 FQNNGV. CDR3 sequence reads: CASSSPAGTGSSYEQYF. The CDR3 DNA is TGTGCCAGCAGCTCCCCGGCCGGGACGGGGAGCTCCTACGAGCAGTACTTC. The full variable domain, rest sourced from reference TRBV11-2 and TRBJ2-7, is EAGVAQSPRYKIIEKRQSVAFWCNPISGHATLYWYQQILGQGPKLLIQFQNNGVVDDSQLPKDRFSAERLKGVDSTLKIQPAKLEDSAVYLCASSSPAGTGSSYEQYFGPGTRLTVT.

The chain employs TRBV4-1 and TRBJ1-5, with 11 bases matching TRBD1. Germline lookup yields CDR1 MGHRA and CDR2 YSYEKL. The length of the CDR3 is 17 residues. V was pared by 4 bases and J by 2 bases, with 7 bases of the junction left unmatched. This CDR3 is CASSRDRGTGGNQPQHF. CDR3 bases: TGCGCCAGCAGCCGGGACAGGGGGACAGGGGGCAATCAGCCCCAGCATTTT.

The chain joins TRBV5-6 to TRBJ2-5; 11 bases agree with TRBD2. The junction had 7 bases not matched to a gene; V was cut back by 1 base and J by 5 bases. CDR1 is SGHDT, CDR2 YYEEEE, per germline. The CDR3 consists of 16 residues. CDR3 nucleotides: TGTGCCAGCAGCTTGATTAGCGGGAGGGCCGACGAGACCCAGTACTTC. It encodes CASSLISGRADETQYF.